A selection of T cell receptor beta chains follows, all from one sample in a study of T cell changes during pregnancy in multiple sclerosis. Method: immunoSEQ multiplex PCR; TCRdb's copy keeps in-frame clones and lacks some. The data contain around 80,000 clones, about 91% of them singletons. This sample comprised peripheral blood, obtained before pregnancy. Receptors were obtained from a female donor with multiple sclerosis, enrolled in a pregnancy study. The CDR3 runs from the conserved cysteine through the conserved F or W. A D gene is named only where the DNA matches it firmly. Clone size is stated in some rows and not others, as once, few, many or a class when expanded.

TRBD1,NA,TRBV18,TRBJ2-7,TGTGCCAGCTCACCACTTGCGACAGGGGTCCACGAGCAGTACTTC,CASSPLATGVHEQYF
NA,NA,TRBV6-6,TRBJ1-3,TGTGCCAGCACCGAGGAGGAGGTGGGGGGAAACACCATATATTTT,CASTEEEVGGNTIYF
NA,few,TRBV2,TRBJ2-7,TGTGCCAGCAGTGAAGGTGGGAGCGGGTCCTACGAGCAGTACTTC,CASSEGGSGSYEQYF
TRBD2,NA,TRBV7-2,TRBJ2-1,TGTGCCAGCACCGGGACTAGCGGGAGGGTCGAGCAGTTCTTC,CASTGTSGRVEQFF
TRBD1,few,TRBV4-1,TRBJ2-7,TGCGCCAGCAGCCAAATCCCCCAAATAACAGGGGCCGAGCAGTACTTC,CASSQIPQITGAEQYF
TRBD2,NA,TRBV2,TRBJ2-3,TGTGCCAGCAGTGAGGGGGGGAGCACAGATACGCAGTATTTT,CASSEGGSTDTQYF
TRBD2,NA,TRBV5-1,TRBJ2-3,TGCGCCAGCAGCCTAGGACTAGCGGGAGGGCCGACTTTGGATACGCAGTATTTT,CASSLGLAGGPTLDTQYF
TRBD2,once,TRBV7-2,TRBJ2-1,TGTGCCAGCAGCTTAGGCGGTAGCGGGGGTGAGGCGTTCTTC,CASSLGGSGGEAFF
TRBD2,NA,TRBV10-3,TRBJ2-1,TGTGCCATCAGTGAGTCGGAATGGACTAGCGGCCCCAATGAGCAGTTCTTC,CAISESEWTSGPNEQFF
NA,NA,TRBV19,TRBJ1-1,TGTGCCAGTACCCTTTCGTACCCAGTGAACACTGAAGCTTTCTTT,CASTLSYPVNTEAFF
NA,NA,TRBV18,TRBJ1-1,TGTGCCAGCTCACCCCTTGTTCGGGACACTGAAGCTTTCTTT,CASSPLVRDTEAFF
NA,NA,TRBV6-6,TRBJ2-7,TGTGCCAGCAGTCCCCCCACCTACGAGCAGTACTTC,CASSPPTYEQYF
NA,few,TRBV28,TRBJ1-1,TGTGCCAGCAGTCCAGGTGGGGCAGGCGGGATAATGGCTTTCTTT,CASSPGGAGGIMAFF
TRBD2,NA,TRBV7-9,TRBJ2-1,TGTGCCAGCAGCACTCGAAACCGGGCGACGTCCCGGGGGGATGAGCAGTTCTTC,CASSTRNRATSRGDEQFF
NA,NA,TRBV19,TRBJ2-7,TGTGCCAGTAGTTCCCGACTAGTTCCCGAGCAGTACTTC,CASSSRLVPEQYF
NA,NA,TRBV2,TRBJ2-2,TGTGCCAGCGGGCAGGGAGGCAACACCGGGGAGCTGTTTTTT,CASGQGGNTGELFF
NA,NA,TRBV5-1,TRBJ1-1,TGCGCCAGCAGCTTGGCCATGTACACTGAAGCTTTCTTT,CASSLAMYTEAFF
TRBD1,few,TRBV6-5,TRBJ1-2,TGTGCCAGCAGTACCCAGGGGGGCTCCTATGGCTACACCTTC,CASSTQGGSYGYTF
NA,NA,TRBV5-1,TRBJ2-3,TGCGCCAGCAGCCTGCAATACAGGGAATCAGATACGCAGTATTTT,CASSLQYRESDTQYF
NA,NA,TRBV2,TRBJ2-5,TGTGCCAGCAGTGTTTGGCAGATACAAGAGACCCAGTACTTC,CASSVWQIQETQYF
TRBD1,NA,TRBV2,TRBJ2-1,TGTGCCAGCAGCCCGACAGGGGGCGGCTACAATGAGCAGTTCTTC,CASSPTGGGYNEQFF
NA,NA,TRBV11-3,TRBJ2-1,TGTGCCAGCAGTTACAGGACCCAATTCGACCACAATGAGCAGTTCTTC,CASSYRTQFDHNEQFF
NA,NA,TRBV2,TRBJ1-3,TGTGCCAGCAGACAGCCCAGCTCTGGAAACACCATATATTTT,CASRQPSSGNTIYF
NA,NA,TRBV30,TRBJ1-5,TGTGCCTGGAGTATGGGCTCAGGGGTTAATCAGCCCCAGCATTTT,CAWSMGSGVNQPQHF
NA,NA,TRBV7-2,TRBJ2-3,TGTGCCAGCAGCATAACTAGAGATACGCAGTATTTT,CASSITRDTQYF
NA,once,TRBV7-9,TRBJ1-3,TGTGCCAGCAGCCAGGGACACGGAAACACCATATATTTT,CASSQGHGNTIYF
NA,NA,TRBV2,TRBJ2-5,TGTGCCAGCAGTGTACCAGGGGCGGAGACCCAGTACTTC,CASSVPGAETQYF
NA,once,TRBV7-2,TRBJ2-1,TGTGCCAGCAGCTTGTCGGAGGGCCTGGGGAATGAGCAGTTCTTC,CASSLSEGLGNEQFF
TRBD1,NA,TRBV2,TRBJ2-7,TGTGCCAGCAGATCCAGGGGGCCATACGAGCAGTACTTC,CASRSRGPYEQYF
TRBD1,NA,TRBV7-9,TRBJ1-1,TGTGCCAGCAGCTTAGGGGGCTGGACAGGAGAAGCTTTCTTT,CASSLGGWTGEAFF
TRBD1,NA,TRBV4-3,TRBJ2-1,TGCGCCAGCAGACTATCCGGGACAGGGAACAATGAGCAGTTCTTC,CASRLSGTGNNEQFF
NA,NA,TRBV7-9,TRBJ2-6,TGTGCCAGCAGCCCCCGGACAGCCGGGCCTGGGGCCAACGTCCTGACTTTC,CASSPRTAGPGANVLTF
TRBD1,NA,TRBV5-5,TRBJ1-1,TGTGCCAGCAGCTCCGAGGGGGCAGGGTTGAACACTGAAGCTTTCTTT,CASSSEGAGLNTEAFF